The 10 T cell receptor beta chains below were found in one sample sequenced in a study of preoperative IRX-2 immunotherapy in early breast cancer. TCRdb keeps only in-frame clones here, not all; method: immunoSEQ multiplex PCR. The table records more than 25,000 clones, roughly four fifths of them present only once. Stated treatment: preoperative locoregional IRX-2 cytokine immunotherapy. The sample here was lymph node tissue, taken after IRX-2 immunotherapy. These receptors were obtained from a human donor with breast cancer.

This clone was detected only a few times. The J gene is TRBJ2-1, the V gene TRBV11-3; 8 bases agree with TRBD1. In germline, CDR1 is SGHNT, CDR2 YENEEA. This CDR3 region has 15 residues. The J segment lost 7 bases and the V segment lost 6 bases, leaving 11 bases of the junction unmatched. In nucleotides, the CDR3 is TGTGCCAGCAGGCCTAGACAGGGGCCCAGTAATGAGCAGTTCTTC. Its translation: CASRPRQGPSNEQFF.

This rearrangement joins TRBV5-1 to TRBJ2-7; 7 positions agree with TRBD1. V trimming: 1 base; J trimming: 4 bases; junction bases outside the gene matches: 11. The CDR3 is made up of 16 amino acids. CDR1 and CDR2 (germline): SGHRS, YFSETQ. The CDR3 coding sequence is TGCGCCAGCAGCTTGAGTTCTGTCAGGGGGAGTTACGAGCAGTACTTC. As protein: CASSLSSVRGSYEQYF. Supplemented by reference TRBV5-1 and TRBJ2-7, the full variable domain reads KAGVTQTPRYLIKTRGQQVTLSCSPISGHRSVSWYQQTPGQGLQFLFEYFSETQRNKGNFPGRFSGRQFSNSRSEMNVSTLELGDSALYLCASSLSSVRGSYEQYFGPGTRLTVT.

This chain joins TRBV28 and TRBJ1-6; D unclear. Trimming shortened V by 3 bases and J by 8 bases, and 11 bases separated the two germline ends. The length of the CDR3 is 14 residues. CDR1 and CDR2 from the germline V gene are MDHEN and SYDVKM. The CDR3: CASSFPDTYSPLHF. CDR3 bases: TGTGCCAGCAGTTTTCCCGATACTTATTCACCCCTCCACTTT.

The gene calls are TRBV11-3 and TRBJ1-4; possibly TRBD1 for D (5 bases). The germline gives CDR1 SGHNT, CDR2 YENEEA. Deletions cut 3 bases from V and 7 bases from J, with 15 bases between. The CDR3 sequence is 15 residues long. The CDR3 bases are TGTGCCAGCAGCTTGGTCGAGGGGCGAAGTGAAAAACTGTTTTTT. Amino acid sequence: CASSLVEGRSEKLFF.

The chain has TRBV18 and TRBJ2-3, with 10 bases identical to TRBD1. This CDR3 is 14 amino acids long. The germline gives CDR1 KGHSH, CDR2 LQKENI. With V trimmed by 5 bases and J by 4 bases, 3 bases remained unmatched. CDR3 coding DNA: TGTGCCAGCTCAACCGGGACAGGGGCAGATACGCAGTATTTT. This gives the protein CASSTGTGADTQYF.

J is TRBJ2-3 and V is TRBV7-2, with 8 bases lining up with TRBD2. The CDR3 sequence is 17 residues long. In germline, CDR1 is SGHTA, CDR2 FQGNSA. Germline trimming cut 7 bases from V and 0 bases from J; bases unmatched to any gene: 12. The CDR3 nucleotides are TGTGCCAGCATCAAAGATTGGACTAGCTCTAGCACAGATACGCAGTATTTT. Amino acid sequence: CASIKDWTSSSTDTQYF.

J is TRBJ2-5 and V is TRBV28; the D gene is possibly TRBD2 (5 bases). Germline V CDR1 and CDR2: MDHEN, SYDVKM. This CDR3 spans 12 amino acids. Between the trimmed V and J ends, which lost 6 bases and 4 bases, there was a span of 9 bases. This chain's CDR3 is CASSRDSETQYF. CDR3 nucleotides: TGTGCCAGCAGCCGGGATTCAGAGACCCAGTACTTC.

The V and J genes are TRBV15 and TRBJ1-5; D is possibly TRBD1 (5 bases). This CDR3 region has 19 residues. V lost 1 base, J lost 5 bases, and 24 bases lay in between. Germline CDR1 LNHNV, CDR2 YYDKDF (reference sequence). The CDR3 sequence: CATSRATGGLRGSDQPQHF. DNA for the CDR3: TGTGCCACCAGCAGAGCGACCGGCGGGTTAAGGGGTTCCGATCAGCCCCAGCATTTT. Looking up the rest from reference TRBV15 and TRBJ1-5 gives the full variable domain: DAMVIQNPRYQVTQFGKPVTLSCSQTLNHNVMYWYQQKSSQAPKLLFHYYDKDFNNEADTPDNFQSRRPNTSFCFLDIRSPGLGDTAMYLCATSRATGGLRGSDQPQHFGDGTRLSIL.

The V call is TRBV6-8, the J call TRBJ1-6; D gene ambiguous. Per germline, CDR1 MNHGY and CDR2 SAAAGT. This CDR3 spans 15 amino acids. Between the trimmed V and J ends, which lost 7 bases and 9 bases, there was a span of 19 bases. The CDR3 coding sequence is TGTGCCAGCACCTTGGACCCAGGCGTCGGTTCACCCCTCCACTTT. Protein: CASTLDPGVGSPLHF.

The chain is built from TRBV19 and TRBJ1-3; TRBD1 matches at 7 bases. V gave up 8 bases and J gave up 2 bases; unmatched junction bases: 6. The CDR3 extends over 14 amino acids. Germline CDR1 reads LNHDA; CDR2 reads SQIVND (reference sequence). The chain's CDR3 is CASRQGVAGNTIYF. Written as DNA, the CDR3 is TGTGCCAGTCGACAGGGAGTGGCTGGAAACACCATATATTTT.